A single sample is the source of the 26 T cell receptor beta chains below, sequenced in a study of response to subunit inactivated influenza vaccine. TCRdb re-called the RT-PCR reads with MiXCR, one entry per CDR3 protein. The table lists approximately 500,000 distinct CDR3 sequences, about 14% of them singletons. The starting material was PBMCs from blood, obtained roughly 12 days after vaccination. These receptors came from a man aged 45-65 years who received an inactivated influenza vaccine.

This clonotype occurred a few times. The J gene is TRBJ2-1, the V gene TRBV3-1; no firm D call. The germline gives CDR1 LGHDT, CDR2 YNNKEL (reference sequence). CDR3 length: 14 residues. V lost 3 bases, J lost 5 bases, and 11 bases lay in between. CDR3 DNA: TGTGCCAGCAGCCAGTTTCCAGGCCACAATGAGCAGTTCTTC. Amino acids: CASSQFPGHNEQFF.

This clonotype came up many times. The chain is built from TRBV13 and TRBJ1-6; 7 positions agree with TRBD1. The CDR3 extends over 15 amino acids. Trimming removed 0 bases from V and 4 bases from J; junction bases left unmatched: 0. CDR1 is PRHDT, CDR2 FYEKMQ, per germline (reference sequence). The CDR3 DNA follows: TGTGCCAGCAGCTTAGGACAGGGGTATAATTCACCCCTCCACTTT. Translated, it gives CASSLGQGYNSPLHF.

The chain has TRBV5-1 and TRBJ2-3; 7 nucleotides agree with TRBD1. V shed 4 bases, J shed 3 bases, and the junction held 14 bases outside the gene matches. The CDR3 has 17 amino acids. Germline V lookup: CDR1 SGHRS, CDR2 YFSETQ. CDR3 sequence reads: CASSPSATGRYTDTQYF. CDR3 sequence (DNA): TGCGCCAGCAGCCCTAGTGCGACAGGGAGATATACAGATACGCAGTATTTT.

In this sample, this clonotype turned up a few times. The V call is TRBV4-2, the J call TRBJ1-2; 8 bases are shared with TRBD1. Germline CDR1 and CDR2: LGHNA and YNFKEQ. V gave up 6 bases and J gave up 2 bases; unmatched junction bases: 8. This CDR3 spans 15 amino acids. In nucleotides, the CDR3 is TGTGCCAGCAGACAACCGGGACAGGAAAACTATGGCTACACCTTC. Translation: CASRQPGQENYGYTF.

The table lists this clonotype with a few counts. V is TRBV5-1 and J is TRBJ1-4; D gene uncertain. Per the germline V gene, CDR1 is SGHRS and CDR2 is YFSETQ. CDR3 length: 13 residues. V was pared by 3 bases and J by 5 bases, with 8 bases between. CDR3 in DNA: TGCGCCAGCAGCTATGGATCCAATGAAAAACTGTTTTTT. Amino acids: CASSYGSNEKLFF. Based on the CDR3 plus reference TRBV5-1 and TRBJ1-4, the full variable domain is KAGVTQTPRYLIKTRGQQVTLSCSPISGHRSVSWYQQTPGQGLQFLFEYFSETQRNKGNFPGRFSGRQFSNSRSEMNVSTLELGDSALYLCASSYGSNEKLFFGSGTQLSVL.

This clonotype was seen a handful of times. This sequence joins TRBV4-2 and TRBJ1-1, with D uncertain. V lost 2 bases and J 1 base, leaving 5 bases between the germline ends. CDR1 and CDR2 (germline): LGHNA, YNFKEQ. This CDR3 has 13 amino acids. DNA for the CDR3: TGTGCCAGCAGCCAATCCACGAACACTGAAGCTTTCTTT. It codes for CASSQSTNTEAFF.

The rearrangement uses TRBV7-2 and TRBJ2-6; 7 nucleotides line up with TRBD2. The germline CDR1 and CDR2 sequences are SGHTA and FQGNSA. The CDR3 runs to 17 residues. J gave up 2 bases and V 8 bases, and 12 bases lay outside the gene matches. The CDR3 region is CASYRGVMGPGANVLTF. The CDR3 bases are TGTGCCAGCTACCGGGGGGTAATGGGCCCTGGGGCCAACGTCCTGACTTTC.

This chain uses TRBV20-1 with TRBJ1-5, with 9 bases that match TRBD1. The germline CDR1 and CDR2 sequences are DFQATT and SNEGSKA (reference sequence). After removal of 1 base from V and 5 bases from J, the junction contained 0 bases not matched to a gene. This CDR3 has 13 amino acids. CDR3 sequence reads: CSARGTGDQPQHF. In nucleotides, the CDR3 is TGCAGTGCTAGAGGGACAGGGGATCAGCCCCAGCATTTT.

The CDR3 nucleotides read TGTGCCAGCAGCAAAGCTCGTTTGACAGGGGGCGCCCCCGTAGAGACCCAGTACTTC. Protein sequence: CASSKARLTGGAPVETQYF. The J gene is TRBJ2-5, the V gene TRBV21-1; TRBD1 is the table's D call, not checked against the DNA. TRBV21-1 is shown as a pseudogene. The CDR3 loop spans 19 amino acids.

This clonotype has a handful of counts. The chain uses TRBV4-3 and TRBJ2-3, with 8 bases aligning to TRBD2. The J segment lost 3 bases and the V segment lost 6 bases, leaving 5 bases of the junction unmatched. The germline V gene has CDR1 LGHNA and CDR2 YSLEER. The CDR3 covers 14 residues. CDR3 residues: CASRPGGGTDTQYF. Here the CDR3 DNA reads TGCGCCAGCAGACCAGGCGGGGGGACAGATACGCAGTATTTT.

The chain carries TRBV7-3 and TRBJ2-2, with a tentative D call TRBD1 (5 bases). Trimming pared 1 base from V and 6 bases from J, leaving 9 bases between. The length of the CDR3 is 14 residues. Germline assignment: CDR1 SGHTA and CDR2 FQGTGA. CDR3 residues: CASSLNGAAGELFF. The CDR3 DNA reads TGTGCCAGCAGCTTAAATGGGGCCGCCGGGGAGCTGTTTTTT.

Comments on this clonotype: The CDR3 does not end in the conserved phenylalanine or tryptophan, so this is likely a read error. The limits of the CDR3 on the DNA are not certain, so only TCRdb's listed CDR3 is given. The chain recombines TRBV7-9 with TRBJ2-2. The CDR3 totals 10 residues, both ends included. Germline-derived CDR1 and CDR2 are SEHNR and FQNEAQ (reference sequence). The CDR3 loop is CASSLIGILI.

There are a few counts of this clonotype. The chain recombines TRBV15 with TRBJ2-1; 8 bases are a match to TRBD1. The J segment lost 9 bases and the V segment lost 2 bases, leaving 6 bases of the junction unmatched. The CDR3 runs 14 residues. The germline gives CDR1 LNHNV, CDR2 YYDKDF (reference sequence). The CDR3 region is CATSRPGQGFEQFF. CDR3 bases: TGTGCCACCAGCAGACCCGGACAGGGTTTTGAGCAGTTCTTC.

This clonotype has at least ten counts. The J gene is TRBJ2-7, the V gene TRBV24-1; D ambiguous. The V end was cut by 4 bases, the J end by 6 bases, with 21 bases between. CDR3 length: 16 residues. From germline, CDR1 is KGHDR and CDR2 SFDVKD. CDR3: CATSDSGTQSSCEQYF. The CDR3 nucleotides read TGTGCCACCAGTGACTCCGGCACACAGTCGAGTTGCGAGCAGTACTTC.

The sample holds a few counts of this clonotype. CDR3 amino acids: CSASGINNEQFF. Here the CDR3 DNA reads TGCAGTGCTAGCGGGATTAACAATGAGCAGTTCTTC. The chain combines TRBV20-1 with TRBJ2-1; weak D call: TRBD2 (5 bases). The CDR3 consists of 12 residues. V gave up 3 bases and J gave up 5 bases, with 8 bases separating them. Germline V lookup: CDR1 DFQATT, CDR2 SNEGSKA (reference sequence).

This clonotype showed up just a few times. The chain joins TRBV10-3 to TRBJ2-4, with 9 bases lining up with TRBD1. With V trimmed by 10 bases and J by 3 bases, 13 bases remained unmatched. CDR3 length: 16 amino acids. Germline V gene lookup returns CDR1 ENHRY and CDR2 SYGVKD. CDR3 DNA: TGTGCCACCTTAGACCCGGGACAGGGTATCAAAAACATTCAGTACTTC. Its protein product is CATLDPGQGIKNIQYF.

This clonotype has just a few counts. The rearrangement joins TRBV20-1 to TRBJ2-2; 13 bases are shared with TRBD2. V gave up 6 bases and J gave up 0 bases; unmatched junction bases: 1. This CDR3 is built from 15 residues. Looked up from germline, CDR1 is DFQATT and CDR2 is SNEGSKA (reference sequence). CDR3 sequence: CSAGTSGTNTGELFF. As DNA, the CDR3 is TGCAGTGCCGGGACTAGCGGGACGAACACCGGGGAGCTGTTTTTT.

The chain joins TRBV7-8 to TRBJ2-1; 8 bases are a match to TRBD1. Germline assignment: CDR1 SGHVS and CDR2 FQNEAQ. CDR3 length equals 15 residues. Unmatched junction bases numbered 7, after V lost 5 bases and J lost 4 bases. CDR3 nucleotide sequence: TGTGCCAGCAGCCCCGATCGGACAGGGTACAATGAGCAGTTCTTC. This encodes CASSPDRTGYNEQFF.

V is TRBV12-3 or TRBV12-4 and J is TRBJ2-7; maybe TRBD2 (6 bases). There are 14 residues in the CDR3. The germline V and J ends were trimmed by 3 bases and 4 bases, with 13 bases remaining between them. CDR3 amino acids: CASSFGQAGYEQYF. The CDR3 nucleotides are TGTGCCAGCAGTTTCGGCCAGGCGGGATACGAGCAGTACTTC.

V usage is TRBV12-3 or TRBV12-4 and J usage is TRBJ2-3, with a possible D match to TRBD1 (5 bases). The V end was cut by 5 bases, the J end by 4 bases, with 10 bases between. CDR3 size: 13 residues. CDR3 sequence: CASSPTGSDTQYF. The CDR3 DNA reads as TGTGCCAGCAGTCCCACAGGCTCAGATACGCAGTATTTT.

This clonotype was seen once. This chain connects TRBV15 to TRBJ2-5; 7 bases line up with TRBD1. The CDR3 is made up of 15 amino acids. Per germline, CDR1 LNHNV and CDR2 YYDKDF (reference sequence). V gave up 2 bases and J gave up 1 base; unmatched junction bases: 4. This CDR3 is CATSRNRGPQETQYF. The CDR3 DNA reads TGTGCCACCAGCAGAAACAGGGGACCCCAAGAGACCCAGTACTTC. The entire variable domain, with the rest obtained from reference TRBV15 and TRBJ2-5, is as follows: DAMVIQNPRYQVTQFGKPVTLSCSQTLNHNVMYWYQQKSSQAPKLLFHYYDKDFNNEADTPDNFQSRRPNTSFCFLDIRSPGLGDTAMYLCATSRNRGPQETQYFGPGTRLLVL.

In its sample, this clonotype was seen many times. This chain connects TRBV29-1 to TRBJ2-3, with 10 bases aligning to TRBD1. The CDR3 loop spans 15 amino acids. J gave up 5 bases and V 4 bases, and 9 bases lay outside the gene matches. Germline V gene sequence: CDR1 SQVTM, CDR2 ANQGSEA. The CDR3 sequence: CSVVGSGTGVDTQYF. CDR3 sequence (DNA): TGCAGCGTTGTAGGCTCGGGGACAGGGGTAGATACGCAGTATTTT.

This clonotype was counted between two and nine times. The chain carries TRBV12-3 or TRBV12-4 and TRBJ2-2; weak D call: TRBD2 (5 bases). The V end was cut by 7 bases, the J end by 7 bases, with 16 bases between. This CDR3 is 14 amino acids long. CDR3 amino acids: CASISFPRDGELFF. CDR3 nucleotides: TGTGCCAGCATAAGTTTCCCCCGGGACGGGGAGCTGTTTTTT.

This clonotype was counted between two and nine times. J is TRBJ1-1 and V is TRBV20-1, with a weak D call TRBD1 (6 bases). Germline lookup yields CDR1 DFQATT and CDR2 SNEGSKA (reference sequence). V lost 1 base and J lost 3, with 12 bases in between. The CDR3 runs to 14 residues. This CDR3 is CSARGGTFDTEAFF. CDR3 nucleotides: TGCAGTGCTAGAGGTGGGACATTCGACACTGAAGCTTTCTTT.

The chain couples TRBV20-1 to TRBJ2-1; D not certain. V was cut by 0 bases and J by 6 bases, with 18 bases left in between. CDR1 and CDR2 from the germline V gene are DFQATT and SNEGSKA (reference sequence). This CDR3 has 16 residues. CDR3 amino acids: CSARDNGRLPANEQFF. In DNA form, the CDR3 reads TGCAGTGCTAGAGACAACGGACGCCTCCCGGCCAATGAGCAGTTCTTC.

This clonotype has a handful of counts. V usage is TRBV28 and J usage is TRBJ1-4; D gene unclear. Looked up from germline, CDR1 is MDHEN and CDR2 is SYDVKM. The CDR3 is made up of 13 amino acids. Trimming removed 4 bases at V and 0 bases at J, with 3 bases between. The CDR3: CASSSATNEKLFF. The CDR3 DNA reads TGTGCCAGCAGTTCTGCAACTAATGAAAAACTGTTTTTT.